This record concerns one T cell receptor beta chain sequence. Its antigen is as yet unknown. This entry belongs to a study of cytotoxic CD8 clonotypes in ibrutinib-treated CLL. Study-wide results and limits: Measured clonality at baseline was greater than in age-matched healthy donors and tracked with circulating CD8+ T-cell counts.

V was trimmed by 2 bases and J by 4 bases, leaving 8 bases between them. CDR3 length equals 13 residues. Germline CDR1 reads MNHEY; CDR2 reads SVGAGI. Using immunoSEQ multiplex PCR, the repertoire was profiled, and TCRdb retains in-frame clones only, with some absent. The data show more than 140,000 clones, roughly 80% seen once. The clonotype was recovered from a human donor with chronic lymphocytic leukemia. The sample in question was PBMCs, obtained after 12 months of ibrutinib treatment. The genes are TRBV6-5 and TRBJ1-2, with unresolved D. The CDR3 DNA reads as TGTGCCAGCAGTTACGGCGACCGCTATGGCTACACCTTC. The encoded protein is CASSYGDRYGYTF.